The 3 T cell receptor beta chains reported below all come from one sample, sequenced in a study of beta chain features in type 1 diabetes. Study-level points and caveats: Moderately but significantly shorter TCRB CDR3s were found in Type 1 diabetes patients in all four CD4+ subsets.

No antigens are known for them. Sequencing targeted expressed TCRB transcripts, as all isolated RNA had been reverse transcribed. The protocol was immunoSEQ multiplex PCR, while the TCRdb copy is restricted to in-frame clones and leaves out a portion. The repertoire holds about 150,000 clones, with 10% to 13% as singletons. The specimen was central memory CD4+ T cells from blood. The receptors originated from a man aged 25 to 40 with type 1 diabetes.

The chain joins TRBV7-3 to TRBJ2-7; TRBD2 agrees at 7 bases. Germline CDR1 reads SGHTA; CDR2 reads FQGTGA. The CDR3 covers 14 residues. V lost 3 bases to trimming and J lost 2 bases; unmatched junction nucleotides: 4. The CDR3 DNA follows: TGTGCCAGCAGCTTGGGGGGGAAGACCTACGAGCAGTACTTC. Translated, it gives CASSLGGKTYEQYF.

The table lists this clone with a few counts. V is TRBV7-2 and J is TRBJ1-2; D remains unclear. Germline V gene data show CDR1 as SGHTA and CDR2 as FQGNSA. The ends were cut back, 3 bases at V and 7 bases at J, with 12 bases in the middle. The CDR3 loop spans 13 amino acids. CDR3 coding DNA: TGTGCCAGCAGCTTGGAGCGTACCAGTGGCTACACCTTC. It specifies CASSLERTSGYTF.

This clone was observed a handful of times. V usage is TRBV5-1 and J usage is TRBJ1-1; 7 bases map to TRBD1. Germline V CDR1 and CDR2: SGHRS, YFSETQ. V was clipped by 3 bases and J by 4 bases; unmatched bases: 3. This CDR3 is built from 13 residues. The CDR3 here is CASSSTGSTEAFF. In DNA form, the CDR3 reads TGCGCCAGCAGCTCGACAGGGAGCACTGAAGCTTTCTTT.